These T cell receptor beta chains were read from a single sample in a study of beta chain features in type 1 diabetes. Assay used: immunoSEQ multiplex PCR; TCRdb lists only in-frame clones, some missing. The table shows under 550,000 clones, with about an eighth occurring only once. Input material: naive CD4+ T cells from blood. Receptor source: a woman aged 18-35 years in good health. CDR3s include the opening cysteine and the closing phenylalanine or tryptophan. Each record gives: V gene, J gene, clone size, D gene, CDR3 DNA, CDR3 protein. D genes are given only for firm matches. Size values are once, few and many counts, or a class for expanded clones, and some rows have none.

TRBV14	TRBJ2-7	few	.	TGTGCCAGCAGCCAAGATTTAGGTTGGTACGAGCAGTACTTC	CASSQDLGWYEQYF
TRBV7-2	TRBJ2-2	.	.	TGTGCCAGCAGCTTAGATCCACAGAGCACCGGGGAGCTGTTTTTT	CASSLDPQSTGELFF
TRBV9	TRBJ1-2	.	.	TGTGCCAGCAGCTTCCCGCCGAGAGGGGAGAACGGCTACACCTTC	CASSFPPRGENGYTF
TRBV2	TRBJ2-4	.	TRBD2	TGTGCCATCAAGACGGCTAGCGGGATCGGCGCTCAGTACTTC	CAIKTASGIGAQYF
TRBV4-3	TRBJ2-7	few	.	TGCGCCAGCAGCCAAGTTGCCCTAGCTCGCTACGAGCAGTACTTC	CASSQVALARYEQYF
TRBV5-4	TRBJ1-6	few	.	TGTGCCAGCAGCCGCGGACGGGCTGGTGGGGATTCACCCCTCCACTTT	CASSRGRAGGDSPLHF
TRBV4-3	TRBJ2-7	few	.	TGCGCCAGCAGCCAAGGGCGGTCTGCCTACGAGCAGTACTTC	CASSQGRSAYEQYF
TRBV7-6	TRBJ2-1	.	TRBD1	TGTGCCAGCAGCCTAGTGGGACAGGGGGTACCTTCCTCCTACAATGAGCAGTTCTTC	CASSLVGQGVPSSYNEQFF
TRBV30	TRBJ2-1	many	.	TGTGCCTGGAGTACCCAGGGGAACAATGAGCAGTTCTTC	CAWSTQGNNEQFF
TRBV29-1	TRBJ1-1	few	.	TGCAGCGTTGGAAGTCAAATGAACACTGAAGCTTTCTTT	CSVGSQMNTEAFF
TRBV2	TRBJ2-2	.	TRBD2	TGTGCCCCAGCAAGGGAGCCAAGCACTAGCGGGAGAAGTGGGGAGCTGTTTTTT	CAPAREPSTSGRSGELFF
TRBV2	TRBJ1-6	few	.	TGTGCCAGCTCTTTACCCAATTCACCCCTCCACTTT	CASSLPNSPLHF
TRBV5-1	TRBJ2-2	few	TRBD1	TGCGCCAGCAGCGGGACAGGGTCCGCCGGGGAGCTGTTTTTT	CASSGTGSAGELFF
TRBV28	TRBJ2-1	few	TRBD1	TGTGCCAGCAGTACAGGGGTCCGGATCAATGAGCAGTTCTTC	CASSTGVRINEQFF
TRBV7-2	TRBJ2-2	.	.	TGTGCCAGCAGCTTAGTTCACAGGCCGAACACCGGGGAGCTGTTTTTT	CASSLVHRPNTGELFF
TRBV11-2	TRBJ2-6	few	TRBD1	TGTGCCAGCAGCCCTAGGGGGCGAGGCTCTGGGGCCAACGTCCTGACTTTC	CASSPRGRGSGANVLTF
TRBV11-1	TRBJ2-3	few	.	TGTGCCAGCAGCTTAGCGTCTAGCACAGATACGCAGTATTTT	CASSLASSTDTQYF
TRBV6-5	TRBJ2-2	few	.	TGTGCCAGCAGCACCATGTCTGGTCCCACCGGGGAGCTGTTTTTT	CASSTMSGPTGELFF
TRBV18	TRBJ2-1	few	.	TGTGCCAGCTCACCAAACTGGGGTGAGCAGTTCTTC	CASSPNWGEQFF
TRBV30	TRBJ1-2	few	.	TGTGCCTGGCGCCCCGGGAGCCAGGCGACCGGCTACACCTTC	CAWRPGSQATGYTF